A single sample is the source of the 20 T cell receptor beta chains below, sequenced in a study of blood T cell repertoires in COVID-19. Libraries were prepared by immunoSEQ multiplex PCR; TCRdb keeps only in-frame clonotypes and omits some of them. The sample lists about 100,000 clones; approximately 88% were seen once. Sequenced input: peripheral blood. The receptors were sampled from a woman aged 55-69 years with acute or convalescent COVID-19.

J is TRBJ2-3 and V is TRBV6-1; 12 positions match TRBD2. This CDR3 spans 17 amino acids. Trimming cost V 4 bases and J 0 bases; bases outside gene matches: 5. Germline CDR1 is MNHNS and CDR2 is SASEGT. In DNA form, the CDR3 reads TGTGCCAGCAGTGTATCCCTAGCGGGGGGGAGCACAGATACGCAGTATTTT. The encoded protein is CASSVSLAGGSTDTQYF.

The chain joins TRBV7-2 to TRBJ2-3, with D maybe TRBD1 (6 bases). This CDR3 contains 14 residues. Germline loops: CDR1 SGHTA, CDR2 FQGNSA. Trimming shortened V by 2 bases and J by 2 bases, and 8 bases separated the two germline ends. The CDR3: CASSLRGNTDTQYF. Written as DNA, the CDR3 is TGTGCCAGCAGCTTAAGGGGGAACACAGATACGCAGTATTTT.

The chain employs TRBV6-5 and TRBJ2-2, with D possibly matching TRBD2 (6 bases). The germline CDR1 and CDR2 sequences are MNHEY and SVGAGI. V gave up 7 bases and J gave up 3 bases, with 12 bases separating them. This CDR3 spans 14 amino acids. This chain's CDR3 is CASNRGGDTGELFF. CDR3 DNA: TGTGCCAGCAATCGGGGAGGAGACACCGGGGAGCTGTTTTTT.

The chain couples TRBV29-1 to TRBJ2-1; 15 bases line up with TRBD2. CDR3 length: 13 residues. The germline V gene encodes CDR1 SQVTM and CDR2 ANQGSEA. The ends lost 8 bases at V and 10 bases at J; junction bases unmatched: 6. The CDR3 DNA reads TGCAGCACCGGACTAGCGGGAGGGAGGGAGCAGTTCTTC. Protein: CSTGLAGGREQFF.

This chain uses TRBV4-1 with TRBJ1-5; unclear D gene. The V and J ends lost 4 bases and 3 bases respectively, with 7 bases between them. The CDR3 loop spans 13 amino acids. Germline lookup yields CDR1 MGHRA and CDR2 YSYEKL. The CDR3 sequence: CASSPLYNQPQHF. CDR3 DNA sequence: TGCGCCAGCAGCCCCCTTTACAATCAGCCCCAGCATTTT.

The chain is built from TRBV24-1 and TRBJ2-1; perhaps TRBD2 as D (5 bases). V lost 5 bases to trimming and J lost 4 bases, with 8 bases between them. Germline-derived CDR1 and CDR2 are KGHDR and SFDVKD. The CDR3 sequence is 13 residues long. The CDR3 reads CATSAPGYNEQFF. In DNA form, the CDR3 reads TGTGCCACCAGTGCTCCGGGATACAATGAGCAGTTCTTC.

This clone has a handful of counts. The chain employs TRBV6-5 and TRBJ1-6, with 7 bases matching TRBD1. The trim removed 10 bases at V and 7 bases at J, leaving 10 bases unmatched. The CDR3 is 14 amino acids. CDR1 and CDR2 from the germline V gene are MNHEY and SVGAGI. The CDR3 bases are TGTGCCATCAGGCCGACAGGGTCGAATTCACCCCTCCACTTT. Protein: CAIRPTGSNSPLHF.

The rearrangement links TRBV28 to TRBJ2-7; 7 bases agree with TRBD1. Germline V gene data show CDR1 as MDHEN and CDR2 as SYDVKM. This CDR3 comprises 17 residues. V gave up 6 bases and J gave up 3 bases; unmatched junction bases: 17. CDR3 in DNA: TGTGCCAGCAGATCCCCCGAGGGGGCCACATCTTACTACGAGCAGTACTTC. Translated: CASRSPEGATSYYEQYF.

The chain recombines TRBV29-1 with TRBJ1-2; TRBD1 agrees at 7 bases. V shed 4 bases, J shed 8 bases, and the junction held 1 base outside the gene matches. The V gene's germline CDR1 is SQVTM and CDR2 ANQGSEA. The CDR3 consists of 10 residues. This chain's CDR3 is CSVGGGGYTF. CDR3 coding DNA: TGCAGCGTTGGAGGGGGCGGCTACACCTTC.

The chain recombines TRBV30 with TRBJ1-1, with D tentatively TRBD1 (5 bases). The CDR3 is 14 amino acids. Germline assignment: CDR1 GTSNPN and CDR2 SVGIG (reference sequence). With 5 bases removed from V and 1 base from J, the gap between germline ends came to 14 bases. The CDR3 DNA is TGTGCCTGGTGGACAATTACCCCGAACACTGAAGCTTTCTTT. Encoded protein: CAWWTITPNTEAFF. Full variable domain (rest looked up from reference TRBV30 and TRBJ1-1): SQTIHQWPATLVQPVGSPLSLECTVEGTSNPNLYWYRQAAGRGLQLLFYSVGIGQISSEVPQNLSASRPQDRQFILSSKKLLLSDSGFYLCAWWTITPNTEAFFGQGTRLTVV.

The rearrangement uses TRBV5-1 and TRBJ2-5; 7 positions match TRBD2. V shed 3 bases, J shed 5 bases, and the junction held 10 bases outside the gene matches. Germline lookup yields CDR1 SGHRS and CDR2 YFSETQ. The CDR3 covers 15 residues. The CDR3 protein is CASSSGSGIQETQYF. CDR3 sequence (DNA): TGCGCCAGCAGCTCGGGGAGCGGGATTCAGGAGACCCAGTACTTC.

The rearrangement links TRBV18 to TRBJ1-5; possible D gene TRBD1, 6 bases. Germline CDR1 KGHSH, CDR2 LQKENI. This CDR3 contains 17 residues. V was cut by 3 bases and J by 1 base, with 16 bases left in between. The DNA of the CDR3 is TGTGCCAGCTCACCTTCGGGGGGGGCGCGGAGCAATCAGCCCCAGCATTTT. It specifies CASSPSGGARSNQPQHF.

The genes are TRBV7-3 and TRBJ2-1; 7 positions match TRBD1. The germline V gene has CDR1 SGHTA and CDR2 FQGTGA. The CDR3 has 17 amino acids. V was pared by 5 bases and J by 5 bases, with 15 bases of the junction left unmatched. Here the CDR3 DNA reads TGTGCCAGCAGCCCTGGGCCCCGGACAGGAGACCACAATGAGCAGTTCTTC. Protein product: CASSPGPRTGDHNEQFF.

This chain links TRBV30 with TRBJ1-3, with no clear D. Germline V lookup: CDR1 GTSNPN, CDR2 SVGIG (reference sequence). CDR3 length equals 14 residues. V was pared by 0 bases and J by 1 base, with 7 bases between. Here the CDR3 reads CAWSVLASGNTIYF. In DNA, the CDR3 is TGTGCCTGGAGTGTACTAGCTTCTGGAAACACCATATATTTT. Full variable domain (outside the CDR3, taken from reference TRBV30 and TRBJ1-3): SQTIHQWPATLVQPVGSPLSLECTVEGTSNPNLYWYRQAAGRGLQLLFYSVGIGQISSEVPQNLSASRPQDRQFILSSKKLLLSDSGFYLCAWSVLASGNTIYFGEGSWLTVV.

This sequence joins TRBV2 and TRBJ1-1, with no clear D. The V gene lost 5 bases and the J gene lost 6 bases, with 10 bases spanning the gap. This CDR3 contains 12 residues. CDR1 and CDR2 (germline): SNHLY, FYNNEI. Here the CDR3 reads CASSPQLAEAFF. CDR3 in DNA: TGTGCCAGCAGTCCCCAACTCGCTGAAGCTTTCTTT.

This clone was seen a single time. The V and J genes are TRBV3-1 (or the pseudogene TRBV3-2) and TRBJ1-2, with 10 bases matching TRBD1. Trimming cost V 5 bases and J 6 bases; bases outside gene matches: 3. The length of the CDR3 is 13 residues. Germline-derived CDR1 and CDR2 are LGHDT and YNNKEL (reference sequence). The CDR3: CASSSTGGDGYTF. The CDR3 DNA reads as TGTGCCAGCAGCTCGACAGGGGGCGATGGCTACACCTTC.

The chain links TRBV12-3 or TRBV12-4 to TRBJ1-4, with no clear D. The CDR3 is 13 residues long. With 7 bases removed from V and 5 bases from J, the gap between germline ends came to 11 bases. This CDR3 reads CASTRLLNEKLFF. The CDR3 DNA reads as TGTGCCAGCACCCGACTACTGAATGAAAAACTGTTTTTT.

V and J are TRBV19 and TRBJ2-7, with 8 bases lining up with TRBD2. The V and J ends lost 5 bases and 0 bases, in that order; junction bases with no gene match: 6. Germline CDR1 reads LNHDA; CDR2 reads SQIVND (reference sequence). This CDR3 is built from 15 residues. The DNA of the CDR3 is TGTGCCAGTAGTCCCGGGACTAGTGGCTCCTACGAGCAGTACTTC. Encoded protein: CASSPGTSGSYEQYF.

For the CDR3, the DNA is TGTGCCAGCAGGTCAGACAGGGAAACCGGGGAGCTGTTTTTT. Protein product: CASRSDRETGELFF. This chain joins TRBV7-9 and TRBJ2-2, with 7 bases aligning to TRBD1. The germline CDR1 and CDR2 sequences are SEHNR and FQNEAQ (reference sequence). The V segment lost 6 bases and the J segment 5 bases; nucleotides outside the gene matches: 6. The CDR3 runs 14 residues.

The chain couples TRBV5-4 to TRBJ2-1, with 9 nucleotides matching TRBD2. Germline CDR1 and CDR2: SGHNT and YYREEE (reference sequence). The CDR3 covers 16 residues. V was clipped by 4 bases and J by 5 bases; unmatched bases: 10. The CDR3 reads CASSVTGTSRNNEQFF. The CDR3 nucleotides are TGTGCCAGCAGCGTTACCGGGACTAGCAGAAACAATGAGCAGTTCTTC. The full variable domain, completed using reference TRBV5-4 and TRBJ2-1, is ETGVTQSPTHLIKTRGQQVTLRCSSQSGHNTVSWYQQALGQGPQFIFQYYREEENGRGNFPPRFSGLQFPNYSSELNVNALELDDSALYLCASSVTGTSRNNEQFFGPGTRLTVL.